This is a list of T cell receptor beta chains from one sample in a study of synovial regulatory T cells in juvenile arthritis. Here immunoSEQ multiplex PCR was the method, and the copy in TCRdb shows in-frame clones only, minus some. The table lists more than 8,000 clones, with less than 0.75% in the top ten. Input material: Treg cells from blood. The receptors originated from a donor under 30 with juvenile idiopathic arthritis. Both conserved end residues are part of each CDR3. A clone size is listed for some rows: how often the clone was seen (once, few, many), or a class if it is expanded.

v_gene	j_gene	abundance	CDR3aa
TRBV5-6	TRBJ2-7	-	CASSSVGGPYEQYF
TRBV7-7	TRBJ2-3	-	CASSLTAGGADTQYF
TRBV19	TRBJ2-3	-	CASTSLAGVDTQYF
TRBV6-1	TRBJ2-7	-	CASSEPIYEQYF
TRBV5-1	TRBJ1-2	-	CASTEQAPADGYTF
TRBV5-1	TRBJ1-3	-	CASSLADPGNTIYF
TRBV4-3	TRBJ2-2	-	CASSQSGQGGTGELFF
TRBV19	TRBJ1-5	-	CASSKRPLGQPQHF
TRBV19	TRBJ1-6	-	CASSIVGGGSSYNSPLHF
TRBV5-1	TRBJ2-7	-	CASSLRGSYEQYF
TRBV10-3	TRBJ1-3	-	CAISEATISGNTIYF
TRBV4-3	TRBJ2-7	-	CASSQADRGHEQYF
TRBV5-1	TRBJ2-2	-	CASSLSNRGRLNTGELFF
TRBV6-1	TRBJ1-5	medium-sized	CASRSAANQPQHF
TRBV19	TRBJ1-2	-	CASSEGGQGSYGYTF
TRBV19	TRBJ2-7	-	CATSGTRGYEQYF
TRBV18	TRBJ2-2	-	CASSHDRGHYRRELFF
TRBV19	TRBJ1-1	-	CASSIGGRILNTEAFF
TRBV4-1	TRBJ1-2	-	CASSQEISPGLGYTF
TRBV25-1	TRBJ1-3	-	CASRDDRGSVSGNTIYF
TRBV2	TRBJ2-2	-	CASSAQGAGELFF
TRBV5-8	TRBJ1-2	-	CASSPGPWGYYGYTF
TRBV28	TRBJ1-6	-	CATRGGSPLHF
TRBV29-1	TRBJ1-1	-	CSVPEGAEAFF
TRBV6-1	TRBJ2-1	-	CASSAPGPAQFF
TRBV6-1	TRBJ2-7	-	CASSELGLAGGLYEQYF
TRBV12-5	TRBJ2-7	-	CASGPPNIPYEQYF
TRBV10-3	TRBJ2-7	-	CAISDRADRIYEQYF
TRBV5-1	TRBJ1-4	-	CASRYRDRGNEKLFF
TRBV5-6	TRBJ1-1	-	CASSLAWRVEGVNTEAFF
TRBV6-6	TRBJ1-2	-	CASSYDGYGYTF